Listed here is a single T cell receptor (beta chain). Its antigen is still unknown. Trimming cost V 3 bases and J 5 bases, with 13 bases left between them. Germline loops: CDR1 MNHEY, CDR2 SMNVEV (reference sequence). CDR3 size: 14 residues. Sequencing was performed with immunoSEQ multiplex PCR; in TCRdb, only in-frame clones are kept and a portion is missing. The sample contains 200,000 or so clones, approximately 92% of which appear only once. The record originates from a study of T cell responses to AZD1222 COVID-19 vaccine. Study in general: Second-dose schedules of about 4 or about 12 weeks were combined. Points from the study as a whole: Close to half of all spike-specific TCRs reportedly target regions of the variants that are unmutated. Clonal diversity was possibly underestimated; the donors were predominantly white British and more often female. Repertoire sampling occurred only after the peak T cell response.

The specimen comprised peripheral blood, sampled on day 0 of AZD1222 vaccination. This chain uses TRBV27 with TRBJ2-5; D call uncertain. The receptor comes from an adult in good health. CDR3 region: CASSFDGPRETQYF. In DNA form, the CDR3 reads TGTGCCAGCAGTTTTGACGGCCCGAGGGAGACCCAGTACTTC.